These 18 T cell receptor beta chains originate from one sample sequenced in a study of OX40 agonist ivuxolimab in advanced cancers. Assay used: immunoSEQ multiplex PCR; TCRdb lists only in-frame clones, some missing. Among tens of thousands of clones listed, around 82% were seen once. The input for sequencing was CD4+ or CD8+ T cells sorted from blood, taken in a trial of the OX40 agonist ivuxolimab. The source of these receptors is an adult with an advanced solid tumor such as melanoma, head and neck, liver or kidney cancer.

With respect to this clone: Other DNA sequences from this sample encode an identical CDR3 as well. The rearrangement links TRBV6-5 to TRBJ2-2; D unresolved. The CDR3 has 13 amino acids. V lost 3 bases and J 0 bases, leaving 2 bases between the germline ends. Germline V gene data show CDR1 as MNHEY and CDR2 as SVGAGI. The chain's CDR3 is CASSYPNTGELFF. The CDR3 coding sequence is TGTGCCAGCAGTTATCCGAACACCGGGGAGCTGTTTTTT.

The CDR3 region is CASRPTREGRKEQFF. CDR3 DNA: TGTGCCAGCCGACCAACGAGGGAGGGCCGAAAGGAGCAGTTCTTC. The V gene is TRBV28, the J gene TRBJ2-1; 7 nucleotides line up with TRBD2. V lost 8 bases and J lost 10; bases outside the gene matches: 17. Germline CDR1 and CDR2: MDHEN and SYDVKM. This CDR3 has 15 residues.

This rearrangement joins TRBV9 to TRBJ2-1, with D unresolved. The CDR3 runs 16 residues. Germline loops: CDR1 SGDLS, CDR2 YYNGEE. Trimming took 4 bases from V and 0 from J, leaving 14 bases between them. The CDR3 reads CASSPDGGSSYNEQFF. The CDR3, as DNA: TGTGCCAGCAGCCCGGACGGCGGTAGCTCCTACAATGAGCAGTTCTTC.

The chain combines TRBV27 with TRBJ2-5; D call uncertain. V was clipped by 3 bases and J by 4 bases, with 9 bases between them. The CDR3 sequence is 13 residues long. CDR1 and CDR2 from the germline V gene are MNHEY and SMNVEV (reference sequence). The DNA for the CDR3 is TGTGCCAGCAGTTTGTCGGTTGGAGAGACCCAGTACTTC. Encoded protein: CASSLSVGETQYF.

The V call is TRBV10-2, the J call TRBJ1-2; D is perhaps TRBD1 (5 bases). The CDR3 spans 12 residues. The V gene lost 4 bases and the J gene lost 4 bases, with 7 bases spanning the gap. Germline V CDR1 and CDR2: WSHSY, SAAADI. The CDR3 loop reads CASSGQLYGYTF. The CDR3 DNA is TGCGCCAGCAGTGGACAGCTCTATGGCTACACCTTC.

This clone has just one count. The chain joins TRBV7-9 to TRBJ2-1; D gene uncertain. The CDR3 sequence is 15 residues long. Trimming took 1 base from V and 7 from J, leaving 14 bases between them. The germline V gene encodes CDR1 SEHNR and CDR2 FQNEAQ (reference sequence). CDR3: CASSLEVAPVNEQFF. DNA of the CDR3: TGTGCCAGCAGCTTAGAAGTAGCCCCCGTGAATGAGCAGTTCTTC.

The chain recombines TRBV29-1 with TRBJ1-1; tentatively, D is TRBD1 (6 bases). Trimming left V 8 bases short and J 2 bases short, with 15 bases between. Germline lookup yields CDR1 SQVTM and CDR2 ANQGSEA. The CDR3 extends over 13 amino acids. The CDR3: CSYTRTANTEAFF. CDR3 coding DNA: TGCAGCTATACAAGGACAGCTAACACTGAAGCTTTCTTT.

The chain recombines TRBV28 with TRBJ1-3, with a tentative D call TRBD1 (6 bases). The ends were cut back, 5 bases at V and 4 bases at J, with 24 bases in the middle. The germline gives CDR1 MDHEN, CDR2 SYDVKM. The CDR3 covers 18 residues. The CDR3 spells CASSPGGGESGPGNTIYF. CDR3 DNA sequence: TGTGCCAGCAGTCCGGGAGGGGGGGAAAGTGGGCCCGGAAACACCATATATTTT. The full variable domain, completed using reference TRBV28 and TRBJ1-3, is DVKVTQSSRYLVKRTGEKVFLECVQDMDHENMFWYRQDPGLGLRLIYFSYDVKMKEKGDIPEGYSVSREKKERFSLILESASTNQTSMYLCASSPGGGESGPGNTIYFGEGSWLTVV.

The V call is TRBV10-3, the J call TRBJ1-2, with D possibly matching TRBD1 (6 bases). The CDR3 sequence is 14 residues long. The ends were cut back, 7 bases at V and 2 bases at J, with 14 bases in the middle. The germline CDR1 and CDR2 sequences are ENHRY and SYGVKD. The CDR3 DNA reads as TGTGCCATCACCAAGGGGGGGACGAACTATGGCTACACCTTC. Its translation: CAITKGGTNYGYTF.

The chain couples TRBV5-1 to TRBJ2-5; the match to TRBD2 covers 13 bases. The better agreement between TRBJ2-7 and the DNA end casts doubt on the J call. The germline V gene has CDR1 SGHRS and CDR2 YFSETQ. The CDR3 has 15 residues. This CDR3 is CASSRLAGGLYEQYF. The CDR3 DNA follows: TGCGCCAGCAGCAGACTAGCGGGAGGTCTATACGAGCAGTACTTC.

The gene calls are TRBV5-1 and TRBJ2-7; D unclear. This CDR3 has 13 residues. Germline CDR1 is SGHRS and CDR2 is YFSETQ. V lost 5 bases, J lost 1 base, and 10 bases lay in between. CDR3: CASRSDDSYEQYF. The CDR3 DNA sequence: TGCGCCAGCAGGTCTGATGATTCCTACGAGCAGTACTTC.

The chain is built from TRBV19 and TRBJ2-1, with a possible D match to TRBD1 (5 bases). The CDR3 runs 14 residues. CDR1 and CDR2 (germline): LNHDA, SQIVND (reference sequence). Trimming cost V 3 bases and J 5 bases, with 11 bases left between them. The CDR3 nucleotides read TGTGCCAGTAGTATCGGGCAGGGCGACAATGAGCAGTTCTTC. The encoded protein is CASSIGQGDNEQFF.

The chain combines TRBV5-4 with TRBJ2-3, with a possible D match to TRBD1 (5 bases). The CDR3 consists of 15 residues. Germline CDR1 is SGHNT and CDR2 is YYREEE (reference sequence). The V and J ends lost 4 bases and 2 bases respectively, with 14 bases between them. CDR3 bases: TGTGCCAGCAGCCAAGACAGCTCATTCACAGATACGCAGTATTTT. Encoded protein: CASSQDSSFTDTQYF.

The chain recombines TRBV30 with TRBJ2-6; D may be TRBD2 (5 bases). The CDR3 totals 16 residues. Germline CDR1 is GTSNPN and CDR2 is SVGIG (reference sequence). Deletions cut 1 base from V and 4 bases from J, with 14 bases between. CDR3 DNA: TGTGCCTGGAGTGGGACGGCGGGCTGGGGGGCCAACGTCCTGACTTTC. Its translation: CAWSGTAGWGANVLTF.

The chain links TRBV11-2 to TRBJ1-2; D gene unclear. Germline assignment: CDR1 SGHAT and CDR2 FQNNGV. Trimming pared 3 bases from V and 7 bases from J, leaving 12 bases between. This CDR3 region has 13 residues. DNA of the CDR3: TGTGCCAGCAGCTTGGGAGGGATCGTTGGCTACACCTTC. This sequence encodes CASSLGGIVGYTF.

The rearrangement joins TRBV7-9 to TRBJ1-5; D is unclear. Trimming shortened V by 0 bases and J by 6 bases, and 3 bases separated the two germline ends. Germline CDR1 reads SEHNR; CDR2 reads FQNEAQ (reference sequence). This CDR3 has 12 amino acids. DNA of the CDR3: TGTGCCAGCAGCTTAGCGGGTCAGCCCCAGCATTTT. It specifies CASSLAGQPQHF.

The V and J genes are TRBV13 and TRBJ2-5; tentative D call: TRBD1 (5 bases). This CDR3 is 17 amino acids long. V was cut by 5 bases and J by 0 bases, with 19 bases left in between. Germline CDR1 reads PRHDT; CDR2 reads FYEKMQ (reference sequence). CDR3 sequence reads: CASSPGPGLDNQETQYF. For the CDR3, the DNA is TGTGCCAGCAGCCCAGGGCCAGGGTTGGACAACCAAGAGACCCAGTACTTC. The whole variable domain, filled in from reference TRBV13 and TRBJ2-5, reads AAGVIQSPRHLIKEKRETATLKCYPIPRHDTVYWYQQGPGQDPQFLISFYEKMQSDKGSIPDRFSAQQFSDYHSELNMSSLELGDSALYFCASSPGPGLDNQETQYFGPGTRLLVL.

The V call is TRBV5-4, the J call TRBJ2-3; the D gene could be TRBD1 or TRBD2 (5 bases each). The CDR3 spans 17 residues. From germline, CDR1 is SGHNT and CDR2 YYREEE (reference sequence). The germline V and J ends were trimmed by 2 bases and 0 bases, with 16 bases remaining between them. The CDR3 loop is CASSFEPGRRSTDTQYF. The CDR3 DNA is TGTGCCAGCAGCTTTGAACCGGGACGGCGAAGCACAGATACGCAGTATTTT.